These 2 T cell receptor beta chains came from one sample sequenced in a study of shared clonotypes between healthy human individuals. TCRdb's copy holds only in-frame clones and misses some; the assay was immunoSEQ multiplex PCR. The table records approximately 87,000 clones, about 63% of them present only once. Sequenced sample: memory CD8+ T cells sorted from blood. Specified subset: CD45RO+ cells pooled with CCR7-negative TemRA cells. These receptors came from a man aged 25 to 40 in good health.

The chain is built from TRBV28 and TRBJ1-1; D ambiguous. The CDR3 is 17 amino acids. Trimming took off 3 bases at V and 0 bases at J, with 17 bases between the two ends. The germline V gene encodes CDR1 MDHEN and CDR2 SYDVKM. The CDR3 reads CASSFDGVLGLNTEAFF. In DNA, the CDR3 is TGTGCCAGCAGTTTTGACGGGGTCCTTGGTTTGAACACTGAAGCTTTCTTT.

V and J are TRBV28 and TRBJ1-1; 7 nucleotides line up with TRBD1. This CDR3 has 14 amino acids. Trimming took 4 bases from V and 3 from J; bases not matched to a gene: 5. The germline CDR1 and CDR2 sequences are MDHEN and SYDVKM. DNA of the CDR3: TGTGCCAGCAGTTCCCCGACAGGGTACACTGAAGCTTTCTTT. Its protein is CASSSPTGYTEAFF.